The 30 T cell receptor beta chains below all came from one sample that was sequenced in a study of blood T cell repertoires in COVID-19. TCRdb's copy holds only in-frame clones and misses some; the assay was immunoSEQ multiplex PCR. Among 250,000 to 300,000 clones listed, approximately 86% were seen once. The sample comprised peripheral blood. These receptors all stem from a woman between 65 and 79 years old with COVID-19, enrolled during active disease.

The chain combines TRBV21-1 with TRBJ1-5; TRBD1, the D gene given by the table, was not confirmed from the DNA. TRBV21-1 is a pseudogene. The CDR3 runs to 17 residues. CDR3 DNA: TGTGCCAGCAGCAAACGAAGGGGCGGTTTTCCCCATCAGCCCCAGCATTTT. Protein product: CASSKRRGGFPHQPQHF.

The genes are TRBV2 and TRBJ2-5; TRBD1 aligns across 11 bases. J was trimmed by 4 bases and V by 7 bases; bases with no gene match: 8. The germline gives CDR1 SNHLY, CDR2 FYNNEI. This CDR3 spans 15 amino acids. CDR3 DNA: TGTGCCAGCACTCGGGACAGGGGGTGGACAGAGACCCAGTACTTC. Its translation: CASTRDRGWTETQYF.

The chain couples TRBV3-1 (or the pseudogene TRBV3-2) to TRBJ1-2; TRBD1 might be the D (6 bases). The length of the CDR3 is 13 residues. Germline-derived CDR1 and CDR2 are LGHDT and YNNKEL (reference sequence). V lost 4 bases and J lost 5, with 11 bases in between. CDR3 sequence (DNA): TGTGCCAGCAGCCGACCGACAGGTTATGGCTACACCTTC. It is translated as CASSRPTGYGYTF.

The chain recombines TRBV13 with TRBJ2-7; D ambiguous. The V end lost 5 bases, the J end lost 2 bases, and 4 bases lay between the germline ends. The CDR3 length is 11 residues. Germline CDR1 and CDR2: PRHDT and FYEKMQ (reference sequence). CDR3 region: CASSDTYEQYF. In DNA, the CDR3 is TGTGCCAGCAGCGACACCTACGAGCAGTACTTC.

This rearrangement joins TRBV7-3 to TRBJ2-1; 10 bases match TRBD2. Germline-derived CDR1 and CDR2 are SGHTA and FQGTGA. V was clipped by 2 bases and J by 0 bases; unmatched bases: 7. This CDR3 has 18 amino acids. Written as DNA, the CDR3 is TGTGCCAGCAGCTTACAAGGACTAGCGGACAGCTCCTACAATGAGCAGTTCTTC. Translated: CASSLQGLADSSYNEQFF.

This sequence joins TRBV6-5 and TRBJ2-1, with TRBD2 matching over 12 bases. CDR1 and CDR2 (germline): MNHEY, SVGAGI. V dropped 4 bases and J dropped 5; count of bases not matched to a gene: 3. The CDR3 is 15 amino acids. The CDR3 nucleotides are TGTGCCAGCAGTTCAGGACTAGCGGGGCACAATGAGCAGTTCTTC. Protein sequence: CASSSGLAGHNEQFF.

The chain is built from TRBV13 and TRBJ2-7; D is perhaps TRBD1 (5 bases). This CDR3 contains 14 residues. Germline-derived CDR1 and CDR2 are PRHDT and FYEKMQ (reference sequence). Trimming removed 1 base at V and 3 bases at J, with 10 bases between. CDR3 region: CASSLAGRVYEQYF. In DNA form, the CDR3 reads TGTGCCAGCAGCTTAGCGGGCAGGGTCTACGAGCAGTACTTC.

J is TRBJ1-3 and V is TRBV7-2, with 7 bases identical to TRBD1. Germline V gene sequence: CDR1 SGHTA, CDR2 FQGNSA. V dropped 2 bases and J dropped 0; count of bases not matched to a gene: 7. The CDR3 spans 17 residues. The CDR3 reads CASSLLRTGASGNTIYF. The CDR3 coding sequence is TGTGCCAGCAGCTTACTTCGGACAGGAGCCTCTGGAAACACCATATATTTT.

The chain employs TRBV30 and TRBJ2-1; 8 bases align to TRBD2. This CDR3 has 12 amino acids. CDR1 is GTSNPN and CDR2 is SVGIG in the germline V gene (reference sequence). V lost 1 base, J lost 16 bases, and 9 bases stayed unmatched. The CDR3 region is CAWSEEAGVVFF. DNA for the CDR3: TGTGCCTGGAGTGAGGAAGCGGGGGTGGTTTTCTTC. Full variable domain (remainder filled in from reference TRBV30 and TRBJ2-1): SQTIHQWPATLVQPVGSPLSLECTVEGTSNPNLYWYRQAAGRGLQLLFYSVGIGQISSEVPQNLSASRPQDRQFILSSKKLLLSDSGFYLCAWSEEAGVVFFGPGTRLTVL.

The rearrangement joins TRBV11-2 to TRBJ1-2; TRBD1 aligns across 11 bases. J gave up 4 bases and V 5 bases, and 3 bases lay outside the gene matches. The CDR3 loop spans 14 amino acids. CDR1 is SGHAT, CDR2 FQNNGV, per germline. The CDR3 is CASSRTGGGYGYTF. CDR3 DNA sequence: TGTGCCAGCAGCCGGACAGGGGGCGGCTATGGCTACACCTTC. Together with reference TRBV11-2 and TRBJ1-2, the CDR3 gives the full variable domain: EAGVAQSPRYKIIEKRQSVAFWCNPISGHATLYWYQQILGQGPKLLIQFQNNGVVDDSQLPKDRFSAERLKGVDSTLKIQPAKLEDSAVYLCASSRTGGGYGYTFGSGTRLTVV.

V usage is TRBV7-2 and J usage is TRBJ2-1, with 7 bases matching TRBD2. Per germline, CDR1 SGHTA and CDR2 FQGNSA. The junction had 6 bases not matched to a gene; V was cut back by 5 bases and J by 8 bases. The CDR3 runs 13 residues. The CDR3 region is CASSLKRGHEQFF. The DNA for the CDR3 is TGTGCCAGCAGCCTGAAGCGGGGACATGAGCAGTTCTTC.

The CDR3 reads CASYRGGGYTF. In DNA, the CDR3 is TGTGCCAGTTACAGGGGTGGTGGCTACACCTTC. The J gene is TRBJ1-2, the V gene TRBV6-5; 7 bases map to TRBD1. CDR3 length: 11 residues. The J segment lost 7 bases and the V segment lost 9 bases, leaving 5 bases of the junction unmatched. Germline CDR1 reads MNHEY; CDR2 reads SVGAGI.

The chain joins TRBV5-1 to TRBJ1-6, with TRBD1 identical over 7 bases. The V and J ends lost 2 bases and 0 bases, in that order; junction bases with no gene match: 11. Germline V gene data show CDR1 as SGHRS and CDR2 as YFSETQ. The CDR3 has 19 amino acids. This CDR3 is CASSFGTVSSSSYNSPLHF. CDR3 coding DNA: TGCGCCAGCAGCTTCGGGACAGTTTCGTCCAGCTCCTATAATTCACCCCTCCACTTT.

The rearrangement links TRBV6-7 to TRBJ1-5; 8 bases line up with TRBD1. TRBV6-7 is designated an ORF whose function remains uncertain. V shed 10 bases and J 1 base; nucleotides not matched to a gene: 6. CDR3 length equals 14 residues. The DNA of the CDR3 is TGTGCCACCTCAGGGGGCGAGAGCAATCAGCCCCAGCATTTT. It translates to CATSGGESNQPQHF.

This chain links TRBV4-3 with TRBJ2-5, with D maybe TRBD2 (6 bases). V was cut by 3 bases and J by 4 bases, with 12 bases left in between. The germline V gene has CDR1 LGHNA and CDR2 YSLEER. CDR3 length equals 14 residues. CDR3 region: CASSQGRGLETQYF. The CDR3 DNA sequence: TGCGCCAGCAGCCAGGGGCGGGGCTTAGAGACCCAGTACTTC.

The chain employs TRBV7-9 and TRBJ2-2, with 8 bases matching TRBD2. The V and J ends lost 5 bases and 3 bases, in that order; junction bases with no gene match: 5. Germline loops: CDR1 SEHNR, CDR2 FQNEAQ (reference sequence). This CDR3 spans 15 amino acids. The CDR3 bases are TGTGCCAGCAGCCCCGGGGGGGTATACACCGGGGAGCTGTTTTTT. Its translation: CASSPGGVYTGELFF.

To note about this clone: This is likely a read error, given that the CDR3 carries no conserved phenylalanine or tryptophan at its end. The limits of the CDR3 on the DNA are not certain, so only TCRdb's listed CDR3 is given. J is TRBJ1-2 and V is TRBV12-5; the table's TRBD1 call for D was not verified on the DNA. The CDR3 has 14 residues if both end residues are counted. Germline-derived CDR1 and CDR2 are LGHNT and FRNRAP. This chain's CDR3 is CASGLGPDHTGGED.

This clone was observed a single time. V is TRBV10-3 and J is TRBJ1-2; D might be TRBD1 (6 bases). In germline, CDR1 is ENHRY, CDR2 SYGVKD. The CDR3 spans 12 residues. Trimming took 7 bases from V and 5 from J, leaving 11 bases between them. CDR3 region: CAITDTGYGYTF. The CDR3 DNA reads as TGTGCCATCACCGACACAGGGTATGGCTACACCTTC.

This chain links TRBV7-9 with TRBJ2-3, with D uncertain. This CDR3 is built from 10 residues. Germline V gene data show CDR1 as SEHNR and CDR2 as FQNEAQ (reference sequence). V lost 10 bases and J lost 8, with 10 bases in between. Written as DNA, the CDR3 is TGTGCCATAGTGGTGCGTACGCAGTATTTT. Protein sequence: CAIVVRTQYF.

The chain combines TRBV5-1 with TRBJ2-7; D gene uncertain. Trimming pared 1 base from V and 1 base from J, leaving 9 bases between. Germline V gene data show CDR1 as SGHRS and CDR2 as YFSETQ. The CDR3 is 14 residues long. CDR3 loop: CASSLQSGSYEQYF. The CDR3 DNA is TGCGCCAGCAGCTTGCAATCAGGTTCCTACGAGCAGTACTTC.

This sequence joins TRBV5-1 and TRBJ1-6; unclear D gene. Germline CDR1 is SGHRS and CDR2 is YFSETQ. Trimming removed 4 bases at V and 7 bases at J, with 18 bases between. The CDR3 consists of 16 residues. The DNA of the CDR3 is TGCGCCAGCAGCGCCGTCTCTCTCACGACAAATTCACCCCTCCACTTT. Translation: CASSAVSLTTNSPLHF. Drawing the rest from reference TRBV5-1 and TRBJ1-6, the complete variable domain is KAGVTQTPRYLIKTRGQQVTLSCSPISGHRSVSWYQQTPGQGLQFLFEYFSETQRNKGNFPGRFSGRQFSNSRSEMNVSTLELGDSALYLCASSAVSLTTNSPLHFGNGTRLTVT.

The V gene is TRBV5-1, the J gene TRBJ1-2; no definite D call. V dropped 5 bases and J dropped 5 bases, with 16 bases sitting between them. CDR1 and CDR2 from the germline V gene are SGHRS and YFSETQ. The CDR3 contains 14 residues. CDR3 protein: CASSPSDGIYGYTF. The CDR3 nucleotides read TGCGCCAGCAGTCCATCGGACGGGATTTATGGCTACACCTTC.

V is TRBV19 and J is TRBJ2-3; 8 nucleotides line up with TRBD2. The CDR3 runs 17 residues. Germline-derived CDR1 and CDR2 are LNHDA and SQIVND (reference sequence). V dropped 5 bases and J dropped 2; count of bases not matched to a gene: 12. CDR3 in DNA: TGTGCCAGTAGTCTTAAAAGTGCGGGGGGCCCCACAGATACGCAGTATTTT. This translates into CASSLKSAGGPTDTQYF.

The chain combines TRBV7-6 with TRBJ2-5, with 12 nucleotides matching TRBD2. V lost 8 bases to trimming and J lost 7 bases; unmatched junction nucleotides: 11. Per germline, CDR1 SGHVS and CDR2 FNYEAQ. CDR3 length equals 15 residues. The CDR3 loop reads CASLGLAGTAGTQYF. Written as DNA, the CDR3 is TGTGCCAGCCTAGGACTAGCGGGGACCGCCGGGACCCAGTACTTC.

The genes are TRBV6-2 or TRBV6-3 and TRBJ2-2; 10 nucleotides align to TRBD2. Germline V lookup: CDR1 MNHEY, CDR2 SVGEGT. The CDR3 extends over 16 amino acids. The trim removed 5 bases at V and 6 bases at J, leaving 9 bases unmatched. The CDR3 loop is CASSRVAGLASGELFF. The CDR3 DNA follows: TGTGCCAGCAGTAGAGTGGCGGGACTAGCGTCCGGGGAGCTGTTTTTT.

J is TRBJ2-3 and V is TRBV18, with 7 positions matching TRBD2. This CDR3 is 17 amino acids long. The V and J ends lost 2 bases and 2 bases, in that order; junction bases with no gene match: 10. Germline V gene sequence: CDR1 KGHSH, CDR2 LQKENI. The chain's CDR3 is CASSPRGLLTSTDTQYF. The CDR3 region has the DNA TGTGCCAGCTCACCAAGGGGACTACTGACCTCCACAGATACGCAGTATTTT.

A single count supports this clone. This rearrangement joins TRBV2 to TRBJ1-6, with 9 bases aligning to TRBD1. Germline trimming cut 6 bases from V and 9 bases from J; bases unmatched to any gene: 15. CDR1 and CDR2 (germline): SNHLY, FYNNEI. The CDR3 covers 17 residues. The DNA for the CDR3 is TGTGCCAGCAGCTGGGTTCCCCTCGGACAGGGGAGTTCACCCCTCCACTTT. Encoded protein: CASSWVPLGQGSSPLHF.

The CDR3 loop reads CASSATLQATGELFF. Written as DNA, the CDR3 is TGTGCCAGCAGCGCCACCCTCCAGGCGACCGGGGAGCTGTTTTTT. The chain joins TRBV9 to TRBJ2-2; D is unresolved. Germline CDR1 and CDR2: SGDLS and YYNGEE. The V end was cut by 3 bases, the J end by 5 bases, with 14 bases between. There are 15 residues in the CDR3.

The chain has TRBV24-1 and TRBJ2-1; 9 positions match TRBD1. Germline V gene lookup returns CDR1 KGHDR and CDR2 SFDVKD. The CDR3 runs to 15 residues. J lost 3 bases, V lost 5 bases, and 4 bases had no gene match. The CDR3 coding sequence is TGTGCCACCAGTGGGGAGACAGGGGGCTACAATGAGCAGTTCTTC. Amino acid sequence: CATSGETGGYNEQFF.

The chain joins TRBV24-1 to TRBJ2-3, with TRBD1 matching 10 bases. This CDR3 spans 17 amino acids. The V gene's germline CDR1 is KGHDR and CDR2 SFDVKD. The V gene end was trimmed by 0 bases and the J gene end by 5 bases; junction bases not matched to a gene: 7. The CDR3 here is CATSDLGQGDLRDTQYF. CDR3 sequence (DNA): TGTGCCACCAGTGATTTGGGACAGGGGGACTTAAGAGATACGCAGTATTTT.